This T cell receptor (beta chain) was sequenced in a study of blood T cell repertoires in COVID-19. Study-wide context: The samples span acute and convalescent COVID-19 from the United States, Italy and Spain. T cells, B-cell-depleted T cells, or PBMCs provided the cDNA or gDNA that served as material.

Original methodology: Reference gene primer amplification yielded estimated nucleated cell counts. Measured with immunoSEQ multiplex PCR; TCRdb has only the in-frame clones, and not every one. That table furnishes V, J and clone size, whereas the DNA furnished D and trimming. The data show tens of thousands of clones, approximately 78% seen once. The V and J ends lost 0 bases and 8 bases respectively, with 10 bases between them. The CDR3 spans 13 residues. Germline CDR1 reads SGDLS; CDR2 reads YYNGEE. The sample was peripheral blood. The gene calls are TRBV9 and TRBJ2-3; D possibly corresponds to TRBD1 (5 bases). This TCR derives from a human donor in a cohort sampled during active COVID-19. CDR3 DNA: TGTGCCAGCAGCGTAGGGGGCACGAGTACGCAGTATTTT. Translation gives CASSVGGTSTQYF.